This T cell receptor beta chain was profiled in a study of T cells in Graves' hyperthyroidism and ophthalmopathy (dated by TCRdb to about 2019). At the level of the whole study: To identify distinguishing TCR V-J signatures, a discovery cohort of about a hundred patients was used, comprising 43 with Graves' ophthalmopathy and about 59 with stable Graves' hyperthyroidism. Whether ophthalmopathy could be predicted prospectively was tested in an independent validation cohort made up of 18 to 20 hyperthyroidism patients plus 17 patients who later progressed to ophthalmopathy. Following sampling, methimazole starting at 30 mg daily was given to hyperthyroidism patients, and high-dose intravenous methylprednisolone was given to ophthalmopathy patients. TCR Vbeta CDR3 sequencing of 130 to 150 peripheral blood samples (over 40 ophthalmopathy, around 80 hyperthyroidism and approximately 17 progressor patients) is reported in the paper. The 100 or so discovery patients were divided at random into training and test sets in a 7:3 ratio. The study also compared thyroid tissue and blood T-cell repertoires from 5 to 7 Graves' hyperthyroidism patients. Overall study outcomes, separate from this receptor: In validation, progression to ophthalmopathy was predicted by the model with roughly 69% sensitivity and 72% to 85% specificity, a median of around 5.9 months before onset. Most expanded thyroid clonotypes (frequency above 0.001) were also detected in blood, suggesting blood repertoires may reflect thyroid immune responses. A model built on a 13 V-J signature distinguished ophthalmopathy from stable hyperthyroidism, reaching approximately 89% sensitivity and about 81% specificity in cross-validation and 80%/75% in testing. Sample size was not statistically predetermined, and blinding of investigators to group allocation was not performed.

Any patient with an uncontrolled infection, another autoimmune disease, pregnancy or lactation was excluded. Diagnoses were established on the basis of clinical symptoms, serum thyroxine and TRAb, thyroid ultrasound, and orbital computed tomography. Trizol reagent was used to extract total RNA, and RNA quality was then checked on an Agilent 2100 Bioanalyzer. A remark on this clonotype: This clone's antigen is unknown. Relative to the germline gene, one junction end is altered; a read error may explain this.

The CDR1 and CDR2 encoded by the germline V gene (reference sequence) are SEHNR and FQNEAQ. The CDR3 spans 15 residues, from the cysteine through the phenylalanine. Just CDR3 DNA is preserved here, 45 bases in frame from base 1. Amplification of TCR beta CDR3 regions was carried out from RNA transcripts. The first round of RT-PCR for the TCR CDR3 was performed with the HTBI primer set and the Qiagen OneStep RT-PCR kit. The libraries were constructed in a second round of multiplex PCR and then size-selected and purified. Libraries were sequenced paired-end with 100 bp reads on an Illumina HiSeq2000. Concerning the study's data processing: Raw data were processed with SOAPnuke, discarding reads with adapters, uncalled bases, mean Phred below 15, or no exact constant-primer or identifier match. High-quality paired reads were merged with COPE v1.2.5, and unique nucleotide sequences were defined as clonotypes. MiTCR v1.1 was used to align the clonotypes against IMGT TRBV, TRBD and TRBJ reference segments. The analysis included only V-J combinations with a frequency above 0.0001, which together covered 99% to 99.2% of the repertoires. A TCS score was defined as the ratio between F50 (clonal expansion) and ExV (chaos), using BLOSUM62-based TCRdist between CDR3 peptides within each V-J. Welch's t-statistics and random forest reduced around 550 V-J features to fewer than 15, which were used in a naive Bayes classifier (R e1071). The Morisita-Horn index was used to measure how similar the thyroid and blood repertoires were. TCRdb handled the public reads itself, with Q25 trimming in fastp and clone calling in MiXCR, and kept productive beta chains. Entries that share a CDR3 protein sequence are merged under the most common genes and DNA. TCRdb's processing, not the authors', yielded these V and J calls. This sample lists roughly 500,000 distinct CDR3 sequences; over 35% were detected once. Jointly, the top ten make up 44% of the sample.

The sequence joins TRBV7-9 to TRBJ1-1, and TRBD1 matches 12 of the central bases. This TCR came from an adult woman with Graves' disease, either hyperthyroidism or ophthalmopathy (not recorded which). Sequencing was carried out using peripheral blood or thyroid tissue (not recorded which). The CDR3 loop reads CASSLAGQGATEAFF. The DNA sequence is TGTGCCAGCAGCCTAGCGGGACAGGGGGCCACTGAAGCTTTCTTT.